The rows below give T cell receptor beta chains drawn from one sample of a study of PD-L1 blockade in urothelial cancer. Assay: immunoSEQ multiplex PCR; the TCRdb copy retains only in-frame clones and omits some. Of more than 35,000 clones listed, almost 85% are singletons. The sequencing used PBMCs, collected around atezolizumab (anti-PD-L1) treatment. These TCRs come from a man in his 70s with urothelial cancer. Each CDR3 is given without its conserved first and last residue.

TRBV5-4	ASSHIAGARNEQF
TRBV28	ASRPQGVNQPQH
TRBV5-1	ASRDGGTYEQY
TRBV6-6	ASSYETAYYEQY
TRBV14	ASSLEQGFLAEAF
TRBV7-9	ASVPSGLEQF
TRBV18	ASSPPLAESSFAGGRETQY
TRBV4-3	ASSATPGQGGQKLF
TRBV5-4	ASSLGGRANYGYT
TRBV7-2	ASRPPPGMGTDTQY
TRBV30	AWSVTFSKTEAF
TRBV7-6	ASSLGASEFPDTQY
TRBV10-3	ATEAGGAEKNTEAF
TRBV4-3	ASSQGKGTELFNEQF
TRBV11-2	ASSSGLAGPTDTQY
TRBV13	ASSHRTRERDEQF
TRBV29-1	SVELGGGLNTGELF
TRBV7-2	ASSSRTGLSSYNEQF
TRBV27	ASSGDIRIATYEQY
TRBV7-9	ASSLGSPTRTGELF
TRBV5-6	ASSLKGKGTDTQY
TRBV7-2	ASSLTLGSGQLGKTQY
TRBV7-3	ASSLTGTSSGEETQY
TRBV30	AWRLTGRDYGYT
TRBV4-1	ASSLQGALSNEQF
TRBV30	AWSRDRISYEQY
TRBV2	ASIQTRGLTGELF
TRBV6-1	ASSDRVSGYT
TRBV19	ASSPRTSGANTGELF